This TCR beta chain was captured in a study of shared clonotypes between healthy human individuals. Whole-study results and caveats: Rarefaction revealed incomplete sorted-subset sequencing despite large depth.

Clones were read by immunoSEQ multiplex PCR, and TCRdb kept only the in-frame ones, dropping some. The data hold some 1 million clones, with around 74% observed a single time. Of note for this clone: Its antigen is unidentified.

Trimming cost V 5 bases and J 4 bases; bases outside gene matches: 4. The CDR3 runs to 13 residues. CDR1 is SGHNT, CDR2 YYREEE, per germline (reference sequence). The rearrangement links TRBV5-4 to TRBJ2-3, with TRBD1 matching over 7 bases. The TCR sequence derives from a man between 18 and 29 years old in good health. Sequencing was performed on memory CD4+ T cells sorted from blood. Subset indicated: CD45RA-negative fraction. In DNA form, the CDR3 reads TGTGCCAGCAGTATACAGGGGCCAGATACGCAGTATTTT. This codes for CASSIQGPDTQYF.